The sequence of this TCR beta chain was determined in a study of blood T cell repertoires in COVID-19. Generated by immunoSEQ multiplex PCR, the TCRdb table keeps only in-frame clones and is missing some. Here the sample spans fewer than 250,000 clones, 80% to 85% being singletons. There are 13 residues in the CDR3. CDR1 SGHRS and CDR2 YFSETQ come from the germline V gene. After removal of 4 bases from V and 8 bases from J, the junction contained 2 bases not matched to a gene. The gene calls are TRBV5-1 and TRBJ1-3, with 11 positions matching TRBD1. The sample comprised PBMCs or T cells enriched from blood (not recorded which). The sequence was collected from a woman in her 30s who had been exposed to COVID-19. The CDR3 region is CASSVGQGDTIYF. In DNA, the CDR3 is TGCGCCAGCAGCGTGGGACAGGGGGACACCATATATTTT.